The 18 T cell receptor beta chains reported below all come from one sample, sequenced in a study of cytomegalovirus exposure and HLA in healthy donors. Use of 60 Vbeta and 13 Jbeta primers characterized the PCR. Measured with immunoSEQ multiplex PCR; TCRdb has only the in-frame clones, and not every one. The sample contains fewer than 110,000 clones, under 85% of which appear only once. The sample taken for sequencing was PBMCs. Receptors originate from a man aged 45-65 years in good health and CMV-seropositive.

The chain recombines TRBV6-4 with TRBJ2-6, with TRBD1 identical over 12 bases. After removal of 3 bases from V and 4 bases from J, the junction contained 7 bases not matched to a gene. The CDR3 is 18 amino acids. CDR1 is MRHNA, CDR2 SNTAGT, per germline. In DNA, the CDR3 is TGTGCCAGCAGTGAGGGGGGACAGGGGGCTGCCGGGGCCAACGTCCTGACTTTC. Its protein is CASSEGGQGAAGANVLTF.

In regard to this clone: One junction end does not reproduce the germline sequence, and a read error may be involved. The CDR3 spells CSSSLVGGSSYNEQFF. The CDR3 coding sequence is TGTTCCAGCAGCTTAGTCGGCGGGAGCTCCTACAATGAGCAGTTCTTC. The gene calls are TRBV7-9 and TRBJ2-1, with 7 nucleotides matching TRBD2. Germline V lookup: CDR1 SEHNR, CDR2 FQNEAQ (reference sequence). The CDR3 is 16 amino acids.

This clone has more than one count but fewer than ten. The V gene is TRBV6-6, the J gene TRBJ1-2; D perhaps matches TRBD1 (5 bases). CDR3 length: 14 residues. Germline lookup yields CDR1 MNHNY and CDR2 SVGAGI (reference sequence). V was clipped by 2 bases and J by 8 bases, with 15 bases between them. Written as DNA, the CDR3 is TGTGCCAGCAGTTACAGTCTCGGGCAGGGAGGCTACACCTTC. It encodes CASSYSLGQGGYTF.

This clone occurred a few times. V usage is TRBV5-4 and J usage is TRBJ2-5, with D possibly matching TRBD2 (6 bases). The J call may be faulty, since TRBJ2-7 better matches the DNA end. Germline CDR1 SGHNT, CDR2 YYREEE (reference sequence). This CDR3 is built from 15 residues. The CDR3 region has the DNA TGTGCCAGCAGCTTGGTTATTAGCGGCTCCTACGAGCAGTACTTC. Translating gives CASSLVISGSYEQYF.

In this sample, this clone turned up many times. The rearrangement uses TRBV6-1 and TRBJ2-2; D remains ambiguous. The CDR3 spans 13 residues. V lost 8 bases and J 5 bases, leaving 12 bases between the germline ends. CDR1 MNHNS and CDR2 SASEGT come from the germline V gene. The CDR3 nucleotides are TGTGCCAGCGCGAGAGGAGAGACCGGGGAGCTGTTTTTT. This gives the protein CASARGETGELFF.

J is TRBJ2-2 and V is TRBV4-2; 13 nucleotides align to TRBD2. The CDR3 runs to 18 residues. V was clipped by 2 bases and J by 2 bases; unmatched bases: 5. Germline loops: CDR1 LGHNA, CDR2 YNFKEQ. In nucleotides, the CDR3 is TGTGCCAGCAGCCAACGAGGACTAGCGGGAGATAACACCGGGGAGCTGTTTTTT. The encoded protein is CASSQRGLAGDNTGELFF.

The chain couples TRBV7-9 to TRBJ2-1, with D perhaps matching TRBD1 (5 bases). This CDR3 region has 16 residues. Between the trimmed V and J ends, which lost 7 bases and 7 bases, there was a span of 23 bases. Looked up from germline, CDR1 is SEHNR and CDR2 is FQNEAQ (reference sequence). The chain's CDR3 is CASTRQSSTSWNEQFF. CDR3 nucleotide sequence: TGTGCCAGCACTCGACAGTCCTCTACCTCGTGGAATGAGCAGTTCTTC. Drawing the rest from reference TRBV7-9 and TRBJ2-1, the complete variable domain is DTGVSQNPRHKITKRGQNVTFRCDPISEHNRLYWYRQTLGQGPEFLTYFQNEAQLEKSRLLSDRFSAERPKGSFSTLEIQRTEQGDSAMYLCASTRQSSTSWNEQFFGPGTRLTVL.

DNA of the CDR3: TGTGCCAGCAGCTTAGGATTGGGGACAGACCTGTACAATGAGCAGTTCTTC. Amino acid sequence: CASSLGLGTDLYNEQFF. The chain employs TRBV7-2 and TRBJ2-1; TRBD1 matches 7 bases. The CDR3 contains 17 residues. V lost 1 base to trimming and J lost 4 bases; unmatched junction nucleotides: 10. Germline V gene lookup returns CDR1 SGHTA and CDR2 FQGNSA.

The chain has TRBV27 and TRBJ1-4; TRBD1 agrees at 7 bases. From germline, CDR1 is MNHEY and CDR2 SMNVEV (reference sequence). The CDR3 sequence is 13 residues long. V was clipped by 8 bases and J by 6 bases; unmatched bases: 6. For the CDR3, the DNA is TGTGCCAGCTCCCGGCAGGGGGATGAAAAACTGTTTTTT. Residues: CASSRQGDEKLFF. Looking up the rest from reference TRBV27 and TRBJ1-4 gives the full variable domain: EAQVTQNPRYLITVTGKKLTVTCSQNMNHEYMSWYRQDPGLGLRQIYYSMNVEVTDKGDVPEGYKVSRKEKRNFPLILESPSPNQTSLYFCASSRQGDEKLFFGSGTQLSVL.

The rearrangement uses TRBV19 and TRBJ1-2, with 8 bases matching TRBD1. Germline trimming cut 9 bases from V and 6 bases from J; bases unmatched to any gene: 6. The CDR3 runs to 12 residues. Looked up from germline, CDR1 is LNHDA and CDR2 is SQIVND (reference sequence). The CDR3 nucleotides read TGTGCCAGCGTCGGACAGGGCCATGGCTACACCTTC. Encoded protein: CASVGQGHGYTF.

This clone was seen just once. The rearrangement uses TRBV6-5 and TRBJ2-1; 10 nucleotides align to TRBD2. Per germline, CDR1 MNHEY and CDR2 SVGAGI. This CDR3 contains 15 residues. Losses at the gene ends were 7 bases for V and 5 bases for J; bases not matched to a gene: 8. For the CDR3, the DNA is TGTGCCAGCAAAGGGGGAGCGGGAGGGGACAATGAGCAGTTCTTC. Protein sequence: CASKGGAGGDNEQFF.

The V call is TRBV7-8, the J call TRBJ2-6; 13 bases agree with TRBD2. The ends lost 5 bases at V and 3 bases at J; junction bases unmatched: 10. The length of the CDR3 is 19 residues. Germline V CDR1 and CDR2: SGHVS, FQNEAQ. The CDR3 DNA reads as TGTGCCAGCAGCCTAAGGACTAGCGGGAGTCTAAGTGGGGCCAACGTCCTGACTTTC. This encodes CASSLRTSGSLSGANVLTF.

The CDR3 sequence: CASSLIQRDGYEQYF. CDR3 sequence (DNA): TGTGCCAGCAGCTTGATCCAGCGGGACGGGTACGAGCAGTACTTC. This sequence joins TRBV7-9 and TRBJ2-7, with 7 bases aligning to TRBD2. CDR1 and CDR2 (germline): SEHNR, FQNEAQ (reference sequence). CDR3 length: 15 residues. Germline trimming cut 3 bases from V and 4 bases from J; bases unmatched to any gene: 9.

This chain connects TRBV7-8 to TRBJ2-1; 7 nucleotides align to TRBD2. The CDR3 runs to 14 residues. CDR1 is SGHVS and CDR2 is FQNEAQ in the germline V gene. V lost 5 bases and J lost 5; bases outside the gene matches: 6. The CDR3 DNA is TGTGCCAGCAGCCAACTTACTAGCGACAATGAGCAGTTCTTC. It is translated as CASSQLTSDNEQFF.

The chain recombines TRBV7-2 with TRBJ2-2; 10 bases agree with TRBD2. This CDR3 spans 16 amino acids. The germline V gene has CDR1 SGHTA and CDR2 FQGNSA. V shed 5 bases and J 1 base; nucleotides not matched to a gene: 4. The CDR3 region has the DNA TGTGCCAGCAGCATTAGCGGGAGGTTGAACACCGGGGAGCTGTTTTTT. It is translated as CASSISGRLNTGELFF.

Of note for this clone: Other nucleotide sequences in the sample specify the same CDR3. This rearrangement joins TRBV28 to TRBJ1-4; possible D gene TRBD1, 5 bases. From germline, CDR1 is MDHEN and CDR2 SYDVKM. V was shortened by 2 bases and J by 5 bases, with 9 bases between the two germline ends. This CDR3 region has 14 residues. CDR3 residues: CASSLRQINEKLFF. The CDR3, as DNA: TGTGCCAGCAGTTTAAGACAGATAAATGAAAAACTGTTTTTT.

The CDR3 is CASSLDGYNSPLHF. CDR3 in DNA: TGTGCCAGCAGCTTGGACGGCTATAATTCACCCCTCCACTTT. V usage is TRBV5-4 and J usage is TRBJ1-6, with D uncertain. CDR3 length equals 14 residues. CDR1 is SGHNT, CDR2 YYREEE, per germline (reference sequence). Deletions cut 0 bases from V and 3 bases from J, with 4 bases between.

The chain has TRBV5-5 and TRBJ2-1, with D tentatively TRBD2 (5 bases). V was clipped by 0 bases and J by 2 bases, with 9 bases between them. The CDR3 is made up of 15 amino acids. Germline V lookup: CDR1 SGHKS, CDR2 YYEKEE (reference sequence). CDR3 sequence: CASSLDRLPYNEQFF. DNA for the CDR3: TGTGCCAGCAGCTTGGACAGACTACCCTACAATGAGCAGTTCTTC.